This T cell receptor beta chain is from a study of cytomegalovirus exposure and HLA in healthy donors. Turning to the study itself: Early release data held some 79 million unique TCRs from HLA-typed donors. Study outcomes and limitations: In an earlier analysis, most TCR beta V segments were productive about 87% or about 30% of the time. An ancestry cluster, one associated with Asian ancestry, reportedly showed fewer N-insertions than the approximately 650-donor mean in a later analysis. Clonal expansion was found to be greater in HLA-associated TCR beta chains than in equally common others in a later analysis.

Primers for the PCR totalled 60 Vbeta and 13 Jbeta. The protocol was immunoSEQ multiplex PCR, while the TCRdb copy is restricted to in-frame clones and leaves out a portion. The sample carries about 150,000 clones, over 80% recorded once. As regards this clone: Its antigen is not identified.

The sequenced material came from PBMCs. This TCR was recovered from a man between 35 and 55 years old in good health and CMV-seronegative.

The CDR3 DNA follows: TGCGCCAGCAGCCAAGGAAGACAGGTGTACAATGAGCAGTTCTTC. Its translation: CASSQGRQVYNEQFF. The chain combines TRBV4-1 with TRBJ2-1, with D possibly being TRBD1 (6 bases). The CDR3 has 15 residues. The germline gives CDR1 MGHRA, CDR2 YSYEKL. Trimming pared 1 base from V and 4 bases from J, leaving 11 bases between.